The 29 T cell receptor beta chains in this list originate from one sample, sequenced in a study of cytomegalovirus exposure and HLA in healthy donors. Primers included in the PCR were 60 Vbeta and 13 Jbeta primers. Some clones are missing from TCRdb's copy, which holds only in-frame ones; the method was immunoSEQ multiplex PCR. This table holds about 120,000 clones, around four fifths found once. Sequences were obtained from PBMCs. Every receptor here comes from a man aged 18-30 years in good health and CMV-seropositive.

The J gene is TRBJ2-3, the V gene TRBV10-3; a possible D gene is TRBD2 (5 bases). Trimming took off 6 bases at V and 6 bases at J, with 13 bases between the two ends. This CDR3 spans 13 amino acids. CDR1 is ENHRY, CDR2 SYGVKD, per germline. The CDR3 loop reads CAIRRAESDTQYF. CDR3 DNA: TGTGCCATCAGGCGAGCGGAATCCGATACGCAGTATTTT.

This chain joins TRBV6-1 and TRBJ2-1; TRBD2 might be the D (6 bases). The CDR3 has 16 amino acids. V lost 0 bases and J 0 bases, leaving 9 bases between the germline ends. CDR1 and CDR2 from the germline V gene are MNHNS and SASEGT. CDR3 in amino acids: CASSEAHGSSYNEQFF. In DNA, the CDR3 is TGTGCCAGCAGTGAAGCGCACGGGAGCTCCTACAATGAGCAGTTCTTC.

The gene calls are TRBV7-9 and TRBJ1-2, with D possibly being TRBD1 (5 bases). Trimming shortened V by 3 bases and J by 8 bases, and 16 bases separated the two germline ends. This CDR3 region has 14 residues. CDR1 SEHNR and CDR2 FQNEAQ come from the germline V gene (reference sequence). CDR3 sequence: CASSLPQGGDGYTF. CDR3 nucleotides: TGTGCCAGCAGCTTGCCCCAGGGAGGTGACGGCTACACCTTC.

J is TRBJ1-2 and V is TRBV10-1; tentatively, D is TRBD1 (5 bases). The V end lost 8 bases, the J end lost 2 bases, and 12 bases lay between the germline ends. This CDR3 comprises 13 residues. Germline V gene data show CDR1 as WNHNN and CDR2 as SYGVQD (reference sequence). The chain's CDR3 is CASGDSENYGYTF. CDR3 sequence (DNA): TGCGCCAGCGGGGACTCGGAGAACTATGGCTACACCTTC.

This sequence joins TRBV29-1 and TRBJ1-1; TRBD1 aligns across 9 bases. The CDR3 is 15 amino acids. V gave up 6 bases and J gave up 1 base; unmatched junction bases: 9. From germline, CDR1 is SQVTM and CDR2 ANQGSEA. In nucleotides, the CDR3 is TGCAGCGTGGTCGGACAGGGGTTTGGGAACACTGAAGCTTTCTTT. Its translation: CSVVGQGFGNTEAFF.

J is TRBJ1-2 and V is TRBV28; no firm D call. The CDR3 is 12 residues long. The V end lost 6 bases, the J end lost 2 bases, and 7 bases lay between the germline ends. CDR1 is MDHEN, CDR2 SYDVKM, per germline. DNA of the CDR3: TGTGCCAGCAGATCTCGGAACTATGGCTACACCTTC. This codes for CASRSRNYGYTF.

The chain joins TRBV5-5 to TRBJ2-7; 8 bases map to TRBD2. CDR1 is SGHKS, CDR2 YYEKEE, per germline (reference sequence). The CDR3 runs to 15 residues. Trimming removed 0 bases from V and 1 base from J; junction bases left unmatched: 3. As DNA, the CDR3 is TGTGCCAGCAGCTTGGAGGTAGCGGGGTCCTACGAGCAGTACTTC. Amino acid sequence: CASSLEVAGSYEQYF.

The chain is built from TRBV5-1 and TRBJ2-5, with TRBD2 identical over 7 bases. This CDR3 region has 14 residues. V shed 4 bases and J 1 base; nucleotides not matched to a gene: 4. Per the germline V gene, CDR1 is SGHRS and CDR2 is YFSETQ. The chain's CDR3 is CASSMLAAQETQYF. The CDR3 DNA follows: TGCGCCAGCAGCATGCTAGCGGCCCAAGAGACCCAGTACTTC.

The chain has TRBV2 and TRBJ1-1, with D possibly TRBD1 on 6 matching bases. The V gene lost 7 bases and the J gene lost 4 bases, with 13 bases spanning the gap. The CDR3 covers 13 residues. In germline, CDR1 is SNHLY, CDR2 FYNNEI. CDR3 DNA sequence: TGTGCCAGCACTCAGGGGAGTGGCACTGAAGCTTTCTTT. Protein sequence: CASTQGSGTEAFF.

The chain has TRBV13 and TRBJ1-2; D is perhaps TRBD1 (5 bases). With 5 bases removed from V and 6 bases from J, the gap between germline ends came to 16 bases. CDR1 is PRHDT and CDR2 is FYEKMQ in the germline V gene (reference sequence). The CDR3 runs to 14 residues. The CDR3 nucleotides are TGTGCCAGCAGCCTCCCCTCAGGGAGGGATGGCTACACCTTC. This encodes CASSLPSGRDGYTF.

The chain couples TRBV27 to TRBJ2-3; D remains ambiguous. CDR1 is MNHEY, CDR2 SMNVEV, per germline (reference sequence). The CDR3 loop spans 12 amino acids. V was cut by 5 bases and J by 6 bases, with 9 bases left in between. CDR3 bases: TGTGCCAGCAGTCTCTTGGGCGATACGCAGTATTTT. It translates to CASSLLGDTQYF.

This chain joins TRBV6-1 and TRBJ1-2; D is perhaps TRBD1 (5 bases). Trimming stripped 5 bases from V and 2 bases from J, with 9 bases between. The CDR3 spans 13 residues. Germline V gene data show CDR1 as MNHNS and CDR2 as SASEGT. The CDR3 DNA reads TGTGCCAGCAGTAGGGCAGGGAACTATGGCTACACCTTC. It is translated as CASSRAGNYGYTF.

The chain carries TRBV7-6 and TRBJ2-3; weak D call: TRBD2 (7 bases). The CDR3 runs to 18 residues. Germline CDR1 reads SGHVS; CDR2 reads FNYEAQ. V gave up 4 bases and J gave up 6 bases, with 26 bases separating them. The CDR3 region has the DNA TGTGCCAGCAGCTCGAAGGTTACGGGGGGCAGGAGTGGGGATACGCAGTATTTT. Residues: CASSSKVTGGRSGDTQYF.

DNA for the CDR3: TGCAGCGTTGCGCGGGGAGTAGACACAGATACGCAGTATTTT. Protein product: CSVARGVDTDTQYF. The V gene is TRBV29-1, the J gene TRBJ2-3; TRBD2 is a possible D gene (6 bases). Between the trimmed V and J ends, which lost 4 bases and 2 bases, there was a span of 13 bases. Per the germline V gene, CDR1 is SQVTM and CDR2 is ANQGSEA. The CDR3 has 14 residues.

The rearrangement links TRBV11-3 to TRBJ2-2; D not resolved. Per germline, CDR1 SGHNT and CDR2 YENEEA. With 4 bases removed from V and 2 bases from J, the gap between germline ends came to 5 bases. CDR3 size: 13 residues. The CDR3 region is CASSYRNTGELFF. CDR3 nucleotide sequence: TGTGCCAGCAGCTATAGAAACACCGGGGAGCTGTTTTTT.

This clone was seen once. The rearrangement links TRBV12-5 to TRBJ2-7, with D maybe TRBD1 (5 bases). In germline, CDR1 is LGHNT, CDR2 FRNRAP. CDR3 length: 14 amino acids. V shed 3 bases and J shed 2 bases, with 11 bases lying between them. CDR3 region: CASGFLDSAYEQYF. As DNA, the CDR3 is TGTGCTAGTGGTTTCCTAGACAGTGCCTACGAGCAGTACTTC.

V and J are TRBV2 and TRBJ1-6; the match to TRBD1 covers 9 bases. The V and J ends lost 6 bases and 11 bases, in that order; junction bases with no gene match: 5. The germline gives CDR1 SNHLY, CDR2 FYNNEI. This CDR3 region has 13 residues. CDR3 region: CASRGQGLTPLHF. The CDR3 DNA reads as TGTGCCAGCAGGGGACAGGGCCTAACACCCCTCCACTTT.

The chain joins TRBV5-4 to TRBJ1-6; TRBD1 might be the D (6 bases). Trimming removed 3 bases from V and 7 bases from J, with 11 bases in between. From germline, CDR1 is SGHNT and CDR2 YYREEE (reference sequence). The CDR3 is 14 amino acids. The CDR3 protein is CASSWTVDNSPLHF. The CDR3 DNA is TGTGCCAGCAGCTGGACAGTTGACAATTCACCCCTCCACTTT.

Comment on this clone: The germline gene is not matched at one end of the junction; a read error may be the cause. The chain uses TRBV6-1 and TRBJ2-1; 8 bases agree with TRBD1. The CDR3 runs 15 residues. The germline CDR1 and CDR2 sequences are MNHNS and SASEGT. This chain's CDR3 is CASSEGQAGYNGQFF. CDR3 nucleotides: TGTGCCAGCAGCGAGGGACAGGCGGGCTACAATGGGCAGTTCTTC.

V and J are TRBV30 and TRBJ1-6; D is undetermined. The CDR3 has 13 amino acids. Per germline, CDR1 GTSNPN and CDR2 SVGIG (reference sequence). V lost 3 bases and J lost 6, with 9 bases in between. CDR3 coding DNA: TGTGCCTGGAGAAACCCAGGTAATTCACCCCTCCACTTT. This gives the protein CAWRNPGNSPLHF.

There are a few counts of this clone. The chain is built from TRBV2 and TRBJ1-1, with D unresolved. Trimming took 9 bases from V and 3 from J, leaving 23 bases between them. This CDR3 has 16 amino acids. CDR1 and CDR2 from the germline V gene are SNHLY and FYNNEI. The CDR3 DNA reads TGTGCCAGTAAAAGCGACGGCCTGATGGAGGACACTGAAGCTTTCTTT. Its protein is CASKSDGLMEDTEAFF.

This rearrangement joins TRBV6-1 to TRBJ1-2, with D maybe TRBD1 (6 bases). The ends were cut back, 7 bases at V and 6 bases at J, with 18 bases in the middle. The CDR3 length is 14 residues. Germline CDR1 reads MNHNS; CDR2 reads SASEGT. This CDR3 reads CASTNREQSDGYTF. CDR3 DNA: TGTGCCAGCACCAACAGGGAACAATCCGATGGCTACACCTTC.

The genes are TRBV4-1 and TRBJ2-7; 7 bases align to TRBD2. Germline CDR1 reads MGHRA; CDR2 reads YSYEKL. The ends lost 4 bases at V and 0 bases at J; junction bases unmatched: 15. This CDR3 contains 18 residues. DNA for the CDR3: TGCGCCAGCAGCCCACACGGCGTAGCGGGCCGAAGCTCCTACGAGCAGTACTTC. It codes for CASSPHGVAGRSSYEQYF.

The rearrangement links TRBV6-6 to TRBJ1-5; D remains ambiguous. The CDR3 spans 15 residues. The germline V and J ends were trimmed by 5 bases and 6 bases, with 17 bases remaining between them. Germline V CDR1 and CDR2: MNHNY, SVGAGI (reference sequence). The CDR3 spells CASSDPRGTPQPQHF. For the CDR3, the DNA is TGTGCCAGCAGTGACCCCCGGGGTACTCCTCAGCCCCAGCATTTT.

The chain recombines TRBV9 with TRBJ2-5; D is possibly TRBD2 (7 bases). V was trimmed by 4 bases and J by 2 bases, leaving 18 bases between them. CDR1 and CDR2 (germline): SGDLS, YYNGEE. The CDR3 totals 16 residues. In DNA, the CDR3 is TGTGCCAGCAGCCCCCCCGAGGGGGGGCTGCAAGAGACCCAGTACTTC. This gives the protein CASSPPEGGLQETQYF.

The chain combines TRBV9 with TRBJ2-2; 7 positions agree with TRBD2. V lost 7 bases to trimming and J lost 2 bases; unmatched junction nucleotides: 17. This CDR3 comprises 18 residues. Per the germline V gene, CDR1 is SGDLS and CDR2 is YYNGEE. The CDR3 nucleotides are TGTGCCAGCGGGTCACCCCTAAGAAGCGGGGTAAACACCGGGGAGCTGTTTTTT. Translating gives CASGSPLRSGVNTGELFF.

The chain couples TRBV19 to TRBJ2-7; possible D gene TRBD1, 5 bases. Germline-derived CDR1 and CDR2 are LNHDA and SQIVND (reference sequence). This CDR3 comprises 13 residues. Trimming took 5 bases from V and 2 from J, leaving 10 bases between them. CDR3 nucleotide sequence: TGTGCCAGTAGTGTGACAGTTGCCTACGAGCAGTACTTC. It codes for CASSVTVAYEQYF. Filled out from reference TRBV19 and TRBJ2-7, the complete variable domain reads DGGITQSPKYLFRKEGQNVTLSCEQNLNHDAMYWYRQDPGQGLRLIYYSQIVNDFQKGDIAEGYSVSREKKESFPLTVTSAQKNPTAFYLCASSVTVAYEQYFGPGTRLTVT.

The J gene is TRBJ1-2, the V gene TRBV2, with a possible D match to TRBD1 (6 bases). CDR1 and CDR2 (germline): SNHLY, FYNNEI. Trimming took off 4 bases at V and 7 bases at J, with 16 bases between the two ends. The CDR3 contains 14 residues. The CDR3 loop reads CASSVLAGERGYTF. DNA for the CDR3: TGTGCCAGCAGTGTTCTCGCAGGGGAGCGTGGCTACACCTTC.

This clone was picked up one time. The chain employs TRBV9 and TRBJ2-5, with 7 bases lining up with TRBD1. The CDR3 covers 15 residues. The junction had 6 bases not matched to a gene; V was cut back by 0 bases and J by 4 bases. In germline, CDR1 is SGDLS, CDR2 YYNGEE. CDR3 nucleotide sequence: TGTGCCAGCAGCGTAGAGGGGGCTCGAGGAGAGACCCAGTACTTC. Amino acids: CASSVEGARGETQYF.